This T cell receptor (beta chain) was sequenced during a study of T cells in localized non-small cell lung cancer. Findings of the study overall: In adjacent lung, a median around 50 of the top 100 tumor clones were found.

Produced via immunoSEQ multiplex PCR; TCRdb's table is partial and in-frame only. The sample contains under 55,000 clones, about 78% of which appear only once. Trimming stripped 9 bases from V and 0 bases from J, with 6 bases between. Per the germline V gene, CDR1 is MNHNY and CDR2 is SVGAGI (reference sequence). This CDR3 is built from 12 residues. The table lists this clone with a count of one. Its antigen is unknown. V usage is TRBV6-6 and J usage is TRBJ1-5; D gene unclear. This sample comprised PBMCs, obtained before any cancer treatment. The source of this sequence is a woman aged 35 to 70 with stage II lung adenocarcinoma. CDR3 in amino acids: CASRISNQPQHF. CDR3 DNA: TGTGCCAGTCGGATTAGCAATCAGCCCCAGCATTTT.